This TCR beta chain stems from a study of T cells in Graves' hyperthyroidism and ophthalmopathy. As regards this clonotype: Its antigen is unknown.

TCR beta CDR3 regions were amplified from RNA. The study used the HTBI primer set for a first-round RT-PCR of the TCR CDR3. TCRdb fed the multiplex PCR reads into MiXCR, producing one record per CDR3 protein. This sample has approximately 700,000 distinct CDR3 sequences, with approximately 16% found just once. Notes on the study in general: Peripheral blood also featured most of the thyroid clonotypes expanded above 0.001. Through a model of 13 V-J features, ophthalmopathy was separated from stable hyperthyroidism.

A lack of ophthalmopathy progression within 18 months defined stable Graves' hyperthyroidism. Diagnosis rested on symptoms, serum thyroxine and TRAb, thyroid ultrasound, and orbital computed tomography. The CDR3 is made up of 13 amino acids. The germline gives CDR1 SGHRS, CDR2 YFSETQ. The germline V and J ends were trimmed by 3 bases and 11 bases, with 17 bases remaining between them. The receptor comes from a young man with Graves' hyperthyroidism. The sample consisted of blood. The chain couples TRBV5-1 to TRBJ1-1; weak D call: TRBD1 (6 bases). CDR3 loop: CASSSTGVASAFF. The CDR3 region has the DNA TGCGCCAGCAGCTCGACAGGAGTCGCTAGTGCTTTCTTT.